This T cell receptor beta chain was obtained from a study of OX40 agonist ivuxolimab in advanced cancers. Study-level results: Certain nonresponders additionally had low normalized T-cell clonal expansion. Expanded clones were, on average, more numerous in CD8+ T cells than in CD4+.

As to this clone: Its antigen remains unidentified.

The table came from immunoSEQ multiplex PCR; TCRdb's copy has only in-frame clones and leaves some out. The table lists 56,000 or so clones, around 81% of them singletons, with roughly 5% in the top ten. The CDR3 is made up of 15 amino acids. The V gene's germline CDR1 is SGDLS and CDR2 YYNGEE. With 2 bases removed from V and 5 bases from J, the gap between germline ends came to 14 bases. Peripheral blood came from all dose cohorts at three timepoints. The specimen was CD4+ or CD8+ T cells sorted from blood, collected in a trial of the OX40 agonist ivuxolimab. This receptor was identified in an adult with an advanced solid tumor such as melanoma, head and neck, liver or kidney cancer. The chain employs TRBV9 and TRBJ2-4; D might be TRBD1 or TRBD2, each matching 6 bases. The CDR3 is CASSVAAGHENIQYF. Written as DNA, the CDR3 is TGTGCCAGCAGCGTCGCGGCGGGACACGAAAACATTCAGTACTTC. The variable domain in full, with the rest retrieved from reference TRBV9 and TRBJ2-4, is DSGVTQTPKHLITATGQRVTLRCSPRSGDLSVYWYQQSLDQGLQFLIQYYNGEERAKGNILERFSAQQFPDLHSELNLSSLELGDSALYFCASSVAAGHENIQYFGAGTRLSVL.